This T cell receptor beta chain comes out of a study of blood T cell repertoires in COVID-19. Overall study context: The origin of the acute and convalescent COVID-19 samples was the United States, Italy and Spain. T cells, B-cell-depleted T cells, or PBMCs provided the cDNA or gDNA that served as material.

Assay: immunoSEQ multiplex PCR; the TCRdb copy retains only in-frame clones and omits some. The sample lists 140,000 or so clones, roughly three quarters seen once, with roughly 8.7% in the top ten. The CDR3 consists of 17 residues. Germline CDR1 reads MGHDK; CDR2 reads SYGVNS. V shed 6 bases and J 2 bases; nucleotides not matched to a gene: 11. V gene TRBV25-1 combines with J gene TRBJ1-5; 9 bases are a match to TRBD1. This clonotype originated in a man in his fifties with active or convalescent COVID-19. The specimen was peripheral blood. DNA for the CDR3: TGTGCCAGCAGAGCCCCCAACAGGGGGCATGGCAATCAGCCCCAGCATTTT. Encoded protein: CASRAPNRGHGNQPQHF.